Following are 9 T cell receptor beta chains from one sample sequenced in a study of PD-1 blockade in mismatch repair-deficient tumors. Libraries were prepared by immunoSEQ multiplex PCR; TCRdb keeps only in-frame clonotypes and omits some of them. Counted here are around 50,000 clones, around 82% occurring once; the ten biggest clones make up about 3.5%. This specimen consisted of peripheral blood, obtained 4 weeks after starting pembrolizumab. These receptor sequences come from an adult with mismatch repair-deficient cancer.

This chain joins TRBV7-9 and TRBJ1-1; possible D gene TRBD1, 5 bases. The CDR3 contains 14 residues. Germline V lookup: CDR1 SEHNR, CDR2 FQNEAQ (reference sequence). Trimming shortened V by 2 bases and J by 7 bases, and 14 bases separated the two germline ends. The CDR3 sequence: CASSLSSLGGEAFF. CDR3 DNA sequence: TGTGCCAGCAGCTTATCGTCTCTGGGGGGTGAAGCTTTCTTT.

Comments on this clone: Other nucleotide sequences in the sample specify the same CDR3. CDR3 sequence: CASSLGGLGEQYF. The CDR3 region has the DNA TGTGCCAGCAGCTTGGGGGGCTTGGGCGAGCAGTACTTC. The chain uses TRBV7-9 and TRBJ2-7; the D call may be TRBD1 or TRBD2 (6 bases each). V was shortened by 3 bases and J by 6 bases, with 12 bases between the two germline ends. From germline, CDR1 is SEHNR and CDR2 FQNEAQ (reference sequence). The CDR3 contains 13 residues.

The gene calls are TRBV19 and TRBJ1-1; D ambiguous. The CDR3 extends over 19 amino acids. Germline assignment: CDR1 LNHDA and CDR2 SQIVND (reference sequence). Trimming removed 2 bases from V and 6 bases from J, with 28 bases in between. CDR3 residues: CASSIPLRRGRGSGPEAFF. In DNA, the CDR3 is TGTGCCAGTAGTATACCCCTAAGGAGAGGTAGAGGGTCCGGGCCTGAAGCTTTCTTT.

This chain uses TRBV19 with TRBJ2-1; the D gene could be TRBD1 or TRBD2 (5 bases each). The CDR3 length is 14 residues. The germline V and J ends were trimmed by 7 bases and 4 bases, with 14 bases remaining between them. Germline V gene data show CDR1 as LNHDA and CDR2 as SQIVND (reference sequence). This CDR3 reads CASTRRDLYNEQFF. The CDR3 DNA reads as TGTGCCAGTACCCGAAGGGACCTATACAATGAGCAGTTCTTC.

The chain is built from TRBV11-2 and TRBJ1-2, with D possibly TRBD1 on 5 matching bases. Trimming shortened V by 1 base and J by 3 bases, and 6 bases separated the two germline ends. Germline V gene data show CDR1 as SGHAT and CDR2 as FQNNGV. CDR3 length: 13 amino acids. The CDR3 nucleotides read TGTGCCAGCAGCTTAGGCAGGGACTATGGCTACACCTTC. It translates to CASSLGRDYGYTF.

The CDR3 sequence is CASSLASDPRELFF. The DNA for the CDR3 is TGTGCCAGCAGCTTGGCGAGCGACCCACGGGAGCTGTTTTTT. The chain uses TRBV5-4 and TRBJ2-2; D ambiguous. The length of the CDR3 is 14 residues. The V end was cut by 0 bases, the J end by 9 bases, with 12 bases between. The germline V gene has CDR1 SGHNT and CDR2 YYREEE (reference sequence).

This chain connects TRBV11-3 to TRBJ2-3; 8 bases map to TRBD2. The germline V gene has CDR1 SGHNT and CDR2 YENEEA. The J segment lost 2 bases and the V segment lost 5 bases, leaving 6 bases of the junction unmatched. The CDR3 length is 15 residues. CDR3 residues: CASSGLAGITDTQYF. The CDR3 DNA reads as TGTGCCAGCAGCGGCCTAGCGGGTATCACAGATACGCAGTATTTT.

The chain couples TRBV30 to TRBJ2-4, with D maybe TRBD1 (6 bases). The CDR3 is 15 amino acids. V dropped 4 bases and J dropped 7 bases, with 20 bases sitting between them. Germline-derived CDR1 and CDR2 are GTSNPN and SVGIG (reference sequence). The CDR3 DNA is TGTGCCTGGACCTCAGGGGCCACGGTAACTAACATTCAGTACTTC. This codes for CAWTSGATVTNIQYF.

This clone showed up just a few times. This sequence joins TRBV15 and TRBJ2-5; maybe TRBD2 (6 bases). From germline, CDR1 is LNHNV and CDR2 YYDKDF (reference sequence). V lost 3 bases, J lost 7 bases, and 12 bases lay in between. The CDR3 contains 13 residues. The CDR3, as DNA: TGTGCCACCAGCAGCGGGAGAAGTGGGACCCAGTACTTC. Its translation: CATSSGRSGTQYF.